This T cell receptor beta chain was captured by sequencing in a study of graft-versus-host responses after intestinal transplantation. About the research overall: All recipients were transplanted with multivisceral, liver-intestinal, or isolated intestinal grafts. Every one of the recipients received anti-thymocyte globulin induction and afterwards took tacrolimus and steroids for around 3 years.

Study outcomes and limitations: Declines in HvG clones occurring early post-transplant were associated with peak circulating GvH clone levels. Detected in recipient marrow were GvH clones, some of which were first observed in ileum or blood.

As regards this clone: Its antigen is currently unknown.

The repertoire was sequenced with immunoSEQ multiplex PCR; TCRdb's copy has only in-frame clones and lacks some. The sample records about 47,000 clones, over 80% being singletons. Trimming removed 4 bases at V and 0 bases at J, with 10 bases between. Looked up from germline, CDR1 is SGHTA and CDR2 is FQGTGA. The CDR3 loop spans 15 amino acids. Sample: PBMCs, taken roughly 860 days after a first intestinal transplant, on the day of a second. This chain links TRBV7-3 with TRBJ2-1; D is unresolved. This receptor was taken from a human patient who received an intestinal transplant, so some T cells may come from the graft donor. The CDR3 coding sequence is TGTGCCAGCAGCTCCCCGACTCGCTCCTACAATGAGCAGTTCTTC. Translating it yields CASSSPTRSYNEQFF.